These T cell receptor beta chains were read from a single sample in a study of cytomegalovirus exposure and HLA in healthy donors. Sequencing used immunoSEQ multiplex PCR; TCRdb keeps in-frame clones, though not all of them. Among 120,000 or so clones listed, about 90% were seen once. Sequenced: PBMCs. The source is a woman younger than 30 in good health and CMV-seronegative. Each CDR3 is given with its conserved first and last residue. The D gene is left open where the match is weak. The listing skips clone size in some rows; elsewhere it reads once, few, many or a size class.

d_gene,j_gene,v_gene,abundance,CDR3nt,CDR3aa
.,TRBJ1-2,TRBV14,.,TGTGCCACCAAGGGTAGCGGCTATGGCTACACCTTC,CATKGSGYGYTF
.,TRBJ2-2,TRBV7-6,.,TGTGCCAGCAGCCTCCTTTTGGGAGTTCGGGAACAGTCCACCGGGGAGCTGTTTTTT,CASSLLLGVREQSTGELFF
.,TRBJ1-5,TRBV28,.,TGTGCCAGCAGAACAGGGTGGAGCAATCAGCCCCAGCATTTT,CASRTGWSNQPQHF
.,TRBJ1-1,TRBV29-1,.,TGCAGCGTTTCGGGGGGCTTCGGCACTGAAGCTTTCTTT,CSVSGGFGTEAFF
.,TRBJ1-1,TRBV7-2,.,TGTGCCAGCAGCTTAATAGGGGCGACCACTGAAGCTTTCTTT,CASSLIGATTEAFF
.,TRBJ1-4,TRBV10-3,.,TGTGCCATCAGTGTACGCGTTAATGAAAAACTGTTTTTT,CAISVRVNEKLFF
TRBD1,TRBJ1-2,TRBV30,.,TGTGCCTGGAGTGTACTTAGGGGGCGGGCTACTAACTATGGCTACACCTTC,CAWSVLRGRATNYGYTF
.,TRBJ2-7,TRBV14,.,TGTGCCAGCAGCCCGCACCTACAGAAACAGTACTTC,CASSPHLQKQYF
.,TRBJ2-3,TRBV5-4,.,TGTGCCAGCAGCGCCGGACAGTTAAGCACAGATACGCAGTATTTT,CASSAGQLSTDTQYF
TRBD1,TRBJ1-1,TRBV6-6,.,TGTGCCAGCAGTTACTCGGCGGGACAGGGGGTTTTCTTT,CASSYSAGQGVFF
.,TRBJ2-7,TRBV7-9,few,TGTGCCAGCAGCGTCGGTCGCTACGAGCAGTACTTC,CASSVGRYEQYF
.,TRBJ1-2,TRBV18,few,TGTGCCAGCTCACCATACAGGACCCAAGAGGATGGCTACACCTTC,CASSPYRTQEDGYTF
TRBD1,TRBJ1-2,TRBV28,.,TGTGCCAGCAGTTTCAGGACAGGGGGCTATGGCTACACCTTC,CASSFRTGGYGYTF
TRBD1,TRBJ1-5,TRBV11-3,.,TGTGCCAGCAGCCCGGGACAGGGAAAAGGAAGCAATCAGCCCCAGCATTTT,CASSPGQGKGSNQPQHF
TRBD1,TRBJ2-7,TRBV7-9,.,TGTGCCAGCAGCTCCCGGGACAGGGTGACCTACGAGCAGTACTTC,CASSSRDRVTYEQYF
.,TRBJ1-1,TRBV6-5,.,TGTGCCAGCAGTTCCCTTGTGAACACTGAAGCTTTCTTT,CASSSLVNTEAFF
.,TRBJ1-1,TRBV10-3,.,TGTGCCATCGGCGGGGGGAACACTGAAGCTTTCTTT,CAIGGGNTEAFF
.,TRBJ2-5,TRBV9,.,TGTGCCAGCAGCGTAGACAGTAATGAAGAGACCCAGTACTTC,CASSVDSNEETQYF
TRBD1,TRBJ2-3,TRBV6-5,.,TGTGCCAGCAGTTACGGACAGGCCACAGATACGCAGTATTTT,CASSYGQATDTQYF
.,TRBJ1-2,TRBV2,.,TGTGCCAGCTGGGGGGGGGTTCAGTATGGCTACACCTTC,CASWGGVQYGYTF
TRBD1,TRBJ1-2,TRBV9,.,TGTGCCAGCAGCGGCGGGACAGGGGGGATCTATGGCTACACCTTC,CASSGGTGGIYGYTF
.,TRBJ2-7,TRBV6-1,.,TGTGCCAGCAGTGATCCGCCACTAAGCTCCTACGAGCAGTACTTC,CASSDPPLSSYEQYF
.,TRBJ2-7,TRBV21-1,.,TGTGCCAGCAGAAATCAGGGACTAGCCTACGAGCAGTACTTC,CASRNQGLAYEQYF
.,TRBJ1-2,TRBV6-6,.,TGTGCCAGCAGTTACCCGACCGAGGGGGGCGCGGGAGGCTACGCCTTC,CASSYPTEGGAGGYAF
TRBD1,TRBJ1-6,TRBV6-5,.,TGTGCCAGCAGTTACGGGACAGGGGGTAATTCACCCCTCCACTTT,CASSYGTGGNSPLHF
TRBD2,TRBJ2-5,TRBV16,.,TGTGCCAGCAGTTACAAAACGGGGGGAGAGCGAGAGACCCAGTACTTC,CASSYKTGGERETQYF
.,TRBJ1-1,TRBV5-4,.,TGTGCCAGCAGCTTGAGTACAGGGAACACTGAAGCTTTCTTT,CASSLSTGNTEAFF
.,TRBJ2-1,TRBV7-8,.,TGTGCCAGTGACAAAGGACAACCTTACAATGAGCAGTTCTTC,CASDKGQPYNEQFF
TRBD1,TRBJ1-6,TRBV6-5,.,TGTGCCAGCAGCCAGGGACAGGGCAATTCACCCCTCCACTTT,CASSQGQGNSPLHF
TRBD2,TRBJ2-7,TRBV11-2,few,TGTGCCAGCAGCTTAGTTTTTCGGGGACTAGCGGGCCTCTACGAGCAGTACTTC,CASSLVFRGLAGLYEQYF
.,TRBJ1-1,TRBV6-1,.,TGTGCCAGCAGTCATAACACTGAAGCTTTCTTT,CASSHNTEAFF
.,TRBJ1-4,TRBV19,once,TGTGCCAGTAGGGGCAGATCGGCTGTTGAAAAACTGTTTTTT,CASRGRSAVEKLFF
.,TRBJ1-1,TRBV5-1,.,TGCGCCAGCAGCTTGGATTCACCGGAGGTCACTGAAGCTTTCTTT,CASSLDSPEVTEAFF
TRBD2,TRBJ2-1,TRBV5-1,.,TGCGCCAGCAGGACTAGCGGGGGCCTATACAATGAGCAGTTCTTC,CASRTSGGLYNEQFF
.,TRBJ1-1,TRBV5-1,.,TGCGCCAGCAGCGATAGGGGTCACGCTTTCTTT,CASSDRGHAFF
.,TRBJ2-1,TRBV27,.,TGTGCCAGCAGTTTCGCCCCTCGGGTCGAGCAGTTCTTC,CASSFAPRVEQFF
TRBD1,TRBJ2-3,TRBV7-2,.,TGTGCCAGCAGCGCCCGACAGGGGAGGAGCACAGATACGCAGTATTTT,CASSARQGRSTDTQYF
.,TRBJ2-2,TRBV18,.,TGTGCCAGCTCACCGCAGGGTAATTCGAACACCGGGGAGCTGTTTTTT,CASSPQGNSNTGELFF
TRBD1,TRBJ1-2,TRBV7-9,.,TGTGCCAGCAGCCCCCGCATGACAGGGGGCGGGGGCTATGGCTACACCTTC,CASSPRMTGGGGYGYTF
TRBD2,TRBJ2-3,TRBV5-4,once,TGTGCCAGCAGCCCGGGGGGGGTCGGGCGCTCAGATACGCAGTATTTT,CASSPGGVGRSDTQYF
TRBD1,TRBJ2-4,TRBV11-2,.,TGTGCCAGCAGCGGCATCAGGGGGATGAAAAACATTCAGTACTTC,CASSGIRGMKNIQYF
.,TRBJ2-1,TRBV7-3,.,TGTGCCAGCAGCTCATACAGCGGAAATGAGCAGTTCTTC,CASSSYSGNEQFF
.,TRBJ2-2,TRBV2,.,TGTGCCAGCAGTGCCCCAGCGGCAGCGAACACCGGGGAGCTGTTTTTT,CASSAPAAANTGELFF
TRBD2,TRBJ2-1,TRBV5-6,.,TGTGCCAGCAGCTCTTGGCGGGAGAGGGGTTACAATGAGCAGTTCTTC,CASSSWRERGYNEQFF
.,TRBJ1-5,TRBV27,.,TGTGCCAGCAGCTCCGTGGGGGCCGTTCAGCCCCAGCATTTT,CASSSVGAVQPQHF
TRBD1,TRBJ1-4,TRBV19,.,TGTGCCACCTCCCCCTCGGGACAGAGGAATGAAAAACTGTTTTTT,CATSPSGQRNEKLFF
TRBD2,TRBJ2-3,TRBV4-3,.,TGCGCCAGCAGCCCGTTCGGGCGGGGAGGGGCAGATACGCAGTATTTT,CASSPFGRGGADTQYF
.,TRBJ2-6,TRBV6-5,.,TGTGCCAGCACGGACGCGGGTCCTGGGGCCAACGTCCTGACTTTC,CASTDAGPGANVLTF
TRBD2,TRBJ2-7,TRBV5-1,.,TGCGCCAGCAGCGCCCGAGGACTAGCATACGAGCAGTACTTC,CASSARGLAYEQYF
.,TRBJ1-5,TRBV28,.,TGTGCCAGCAGTTTATTCGGGACATGGTCAAGCAATCAGCCCCAGCATTTT,CASSLFGTWSSNQPQHF
.,TRBJ1-1,TRBV5-6,once,TGTGCCAGCAGCTTGGTGCAGGGTGGCACTGAAGCTTTCTTT,CASSLVQGGTEAFF
.,TRBJ2-2,TRBV11-2,.,TGTGCCAGCAGCTTTGGCGGTAACACCGGGGAGCTGTTTTTT,CASSFGGNTGELFF
TRBD2,TRBJ2-1,TRBV9,.,TGTGCCAGCAGCGTAGCTCTGCCTAGCGGGAGTGGGAGGCACAATGAGCAGTTCTTC,CASSVALPSGSGRHNEQFF
TRBD1,TRBJ2-1,TRBV27,.,TGTGCCAGCAGTTCGTCGAGAAGGGGACAGGGGGGAGATGAGCAGTTCTTC,CASSSSRRGQGGDEQFF
.,TRBJ2-2,TRBV6-4,.,TGTGCCAGCAGGCCGACAGGTTACACCGGGGAGCTGTTTTTT,CASRPTGYTGELFF
.,TRBJ2-7,TRBV25-1,.,TGTGCCAGTGCCAGGGGAGTTGCCTACGAGCAGTACTTC,CASARGVAYEQYF
TRBD1,TRBJ2-1,TRBV2,.,TGTGCCAGTGACAGGGAAGGTGAGAAGTTCTTC,CASDREGEKFF
.,TRBJ1-5,TRBV28,.,TGTGCCAGCAGTTTGTCCGGTAGCAATCAGCCCCAGCATTTT,CASSLSGSNQPQHF
TRBD2,TRBJ2-1,TRBV5-4,.,TGTGCCAGCAGCTTGGGCCACCTGGGGAGGCGGGAGGGCCTTGGTGAGCAGTTCTTC,CASSLGHLGRREGLGEQFF
TRBD2,TRBJ2-1,TRBV11-2,.,TGTGCCAGCAGCTTCCCTAGCGGGGACAATGAGCAGTTCTTC,CASSFPSGDNEQFF